The subject of this entry is one T cell receptor beta chain. The entry originates in a study of T cell responses to AZD1222 COVID-19 vaccine. The data were produced by immunoSEQ multiplex PCR, yet TCRdb's version contains in-frame clones alone and is incomplete. The sample consists of about 110,000 clones, more than 70% of them appearing once. Germline V gene data show CDR1 as SNHLY and CDR2 as FYNNEI. The CDR3 covers 15 residues. Trimming removed 7 bases from V and 0 bases from J, with 10 bases in between. The chain joins TRBV2 to TRBJ1-6, with a possible D match to TRBD1 (5 bases). This receptor was taken from an adult in good health. Sequencing used peripheral blood, obtained on day 0 of MenACWY control vaccination. CDR3 sequence (DNA): TGTGCCAGCATTCGACAGAGCTCCTATAATTCACCCCTCCACTTT. Its translation: CASIRQSSYNSPLHF. The entire variable domain, with the rest obtained from reference TRBV2 and TRBJ1-6, is as follows: EPEVTQTPSHQVTQMGQEVILRCVPISNHLYFYWYRQILGQKVEFLVSFYNNEISEKSEIFDDQFSVERPDGSNFTLKIRSTKLEDSAMYFCASIRQSSYNSPLHFGNGTRLTVT.